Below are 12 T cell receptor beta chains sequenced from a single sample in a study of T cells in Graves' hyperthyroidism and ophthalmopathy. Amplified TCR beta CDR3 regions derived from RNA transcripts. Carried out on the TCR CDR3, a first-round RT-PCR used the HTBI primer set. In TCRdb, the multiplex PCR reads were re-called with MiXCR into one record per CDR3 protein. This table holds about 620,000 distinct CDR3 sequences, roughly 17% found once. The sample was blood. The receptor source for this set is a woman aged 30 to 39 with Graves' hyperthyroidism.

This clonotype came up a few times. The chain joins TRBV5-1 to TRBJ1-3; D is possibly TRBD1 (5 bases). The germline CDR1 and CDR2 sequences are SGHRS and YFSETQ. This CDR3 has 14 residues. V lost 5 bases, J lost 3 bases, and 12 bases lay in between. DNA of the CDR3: TGCGCCAGCAGAGCTCAGGGTTTTGGAAACACCATATATTTT. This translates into CASRAQGFGNTIYF.

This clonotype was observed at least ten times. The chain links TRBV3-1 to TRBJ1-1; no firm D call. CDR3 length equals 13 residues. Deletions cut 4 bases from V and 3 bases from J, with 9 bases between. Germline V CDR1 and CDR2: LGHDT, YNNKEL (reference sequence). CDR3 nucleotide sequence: TGTGCCAGCAGCCGTCGCCAGGACACTGAAGCTTTCTTT. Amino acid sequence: CASSRRQDTEAFF.

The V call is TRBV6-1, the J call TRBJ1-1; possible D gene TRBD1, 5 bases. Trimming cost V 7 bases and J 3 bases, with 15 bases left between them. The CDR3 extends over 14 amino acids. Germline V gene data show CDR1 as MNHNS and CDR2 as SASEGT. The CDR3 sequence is CASTNGGEYTEAFF. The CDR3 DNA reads TGTGCCAGCACCAACGGGGGGGAGTACACTGAAGCTTTCTTT.

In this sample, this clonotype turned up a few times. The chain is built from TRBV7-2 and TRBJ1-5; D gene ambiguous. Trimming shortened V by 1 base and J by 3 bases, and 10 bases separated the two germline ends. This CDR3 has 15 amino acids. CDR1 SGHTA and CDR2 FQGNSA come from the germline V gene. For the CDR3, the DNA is TGTGCCAGCAGCTTAGGACGCGATCCCAATCAGCCCCAGCATTTT. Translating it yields CASSLGRDPNQPQHF.

The CDR3 sequence: CASRRGQEASQPQHF. CDR3 nucleotide sequence: TGTGCCAGTCGACGGGGACAGGAGGCGAGTCAGCCCCAGCATTTT. This chain uses TRBV28 with TRBJ1-5, with TRBD1 identical over 8 bases. Germline V CDR1 and CDR2: MDHEN, SYDVKM. The CDR3 is 15 residues long. V lost 9 bases to trimming and J lost 6 bases; unmatched junction nucleotides: 13.

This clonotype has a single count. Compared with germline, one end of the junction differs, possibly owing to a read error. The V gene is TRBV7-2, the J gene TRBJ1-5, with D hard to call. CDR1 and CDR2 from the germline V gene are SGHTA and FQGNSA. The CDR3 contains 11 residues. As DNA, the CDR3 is TGTGCCGGCAGCTCGGTAGGACCCCAGCATTTT. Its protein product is CAGSSVGPQHF.

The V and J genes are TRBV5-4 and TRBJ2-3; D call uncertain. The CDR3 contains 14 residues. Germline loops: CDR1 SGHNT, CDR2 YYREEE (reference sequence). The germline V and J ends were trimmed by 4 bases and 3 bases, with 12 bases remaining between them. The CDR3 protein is CASSPELGTDTQYF. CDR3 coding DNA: TGTGCCAGCAGCCCAGAGTTGGGAACAGATACGCAGTATTTT.

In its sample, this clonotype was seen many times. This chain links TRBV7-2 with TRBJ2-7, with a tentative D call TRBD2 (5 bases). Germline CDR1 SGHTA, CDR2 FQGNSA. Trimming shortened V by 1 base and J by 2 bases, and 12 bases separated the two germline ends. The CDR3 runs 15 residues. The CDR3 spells CASSLVGGPTYEQYF. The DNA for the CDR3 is TGTGCCAGCAGCTTAGTTGGCGGGCCCACCTACGAGCAGTACTTC.

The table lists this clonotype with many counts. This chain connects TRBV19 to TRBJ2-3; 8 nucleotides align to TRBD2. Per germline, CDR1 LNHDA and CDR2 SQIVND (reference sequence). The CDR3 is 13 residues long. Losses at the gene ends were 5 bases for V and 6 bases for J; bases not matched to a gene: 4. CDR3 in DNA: TGTGCCAGTAGTCCGGGACTAGTCGATACGCAGTATTTT. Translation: CASSPGLVDTQYF. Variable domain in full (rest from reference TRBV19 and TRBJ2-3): DGGITQSPKYLFRKEGQNVTLSCEQNLNHDAMYWYRQDPGQGLRLIYYSQIVNDFQKGDIAEGYSVSREKKESFPLTVTSAQKNPTAFYLCASSPGLVDTQYFGPGTRLTVL.

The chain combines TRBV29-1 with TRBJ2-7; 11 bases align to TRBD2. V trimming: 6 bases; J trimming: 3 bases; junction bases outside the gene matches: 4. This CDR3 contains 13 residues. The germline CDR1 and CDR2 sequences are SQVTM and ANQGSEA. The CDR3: CSVRLAGSYEQYF. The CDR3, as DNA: TGCAGCGTCCGACTAGCGGGAAGCTACGAGCAGTACTTC.

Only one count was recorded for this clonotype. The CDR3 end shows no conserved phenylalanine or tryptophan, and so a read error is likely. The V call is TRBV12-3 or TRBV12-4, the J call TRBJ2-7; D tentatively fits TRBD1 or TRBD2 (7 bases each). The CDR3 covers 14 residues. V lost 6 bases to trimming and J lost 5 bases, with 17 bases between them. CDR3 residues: CASSPSTGRDEQYL. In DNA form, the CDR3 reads TGTGCCAGCAGCCCCTCGACAGGGAGGGACGAGCAGTACCTC.

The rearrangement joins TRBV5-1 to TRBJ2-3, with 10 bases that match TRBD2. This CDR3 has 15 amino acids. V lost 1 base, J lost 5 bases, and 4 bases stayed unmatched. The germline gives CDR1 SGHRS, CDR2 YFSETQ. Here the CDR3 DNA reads TGCGCCAGCAGCTTGACTAGCGGGATAGGAGATACGCAGTATTTT. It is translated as CASSLTSGIGDTQYF.